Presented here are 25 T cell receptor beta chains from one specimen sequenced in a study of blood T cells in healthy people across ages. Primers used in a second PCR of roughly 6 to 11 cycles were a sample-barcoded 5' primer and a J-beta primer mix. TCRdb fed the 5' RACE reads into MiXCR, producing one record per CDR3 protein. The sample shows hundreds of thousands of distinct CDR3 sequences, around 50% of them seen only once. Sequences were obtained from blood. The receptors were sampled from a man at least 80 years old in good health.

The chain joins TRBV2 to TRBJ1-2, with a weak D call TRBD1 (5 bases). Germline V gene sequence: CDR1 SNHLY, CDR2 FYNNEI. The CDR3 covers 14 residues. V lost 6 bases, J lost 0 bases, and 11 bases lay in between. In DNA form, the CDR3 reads TGTGCCAGCAGGGGGGAGGTCTCTAACTATGGCTACACCTTC. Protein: CASRGEVSNYGYTF.

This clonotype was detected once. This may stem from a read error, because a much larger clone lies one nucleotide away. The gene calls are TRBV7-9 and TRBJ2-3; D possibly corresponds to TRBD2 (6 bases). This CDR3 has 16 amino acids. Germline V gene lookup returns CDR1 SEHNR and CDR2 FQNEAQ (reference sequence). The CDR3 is CASSSPGATSTETQYF. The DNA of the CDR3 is TGTGCCAGCAGCTCCCCCGGGGCTACTAGCACAGAGACGCAGTATTTT. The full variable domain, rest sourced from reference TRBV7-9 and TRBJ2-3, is DTGVSQNPRHKITKRGQNVTFRCDPISEHNRLYWYRQTLGQGPEFLTYFQNEAQLEKSRLLSDRFSAERPKGSFSTLEIQRTEQGDSAMYLCASSSPGATSTETQYFGPGTRLTVL.

The DNA for the CDR3 is TGTGCCAGCAGCTTTATAGGTAGCGGGAGAGACGAGCAGTACTTC. The encoded protein is CASSFIGSGRDEQYF. The genes are TRBV7-9 and TRBJ2-7; 9 bases are a match to TRBD2. Losses at the gene ends were 3 bases for V and 5 bases for J; bases not matched to a gene: 8. The CDR3 loop spans 15 amino acids. Looked up from germline, CDR1 is SEHNR and CDR2 is FQNEAQ (reference sequence).

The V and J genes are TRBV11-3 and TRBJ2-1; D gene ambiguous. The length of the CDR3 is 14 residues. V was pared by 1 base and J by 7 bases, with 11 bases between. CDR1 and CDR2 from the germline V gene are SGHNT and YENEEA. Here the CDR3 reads CASSLGRLENEQFF. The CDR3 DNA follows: TGTGCCAGCAGCTTAGGGCGCCTAGAAAATGAGCAGTTCTTC. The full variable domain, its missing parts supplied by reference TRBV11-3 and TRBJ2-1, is EAGVVQSPRYKIIEKKQPVAFWCNPISGHNTLYWYLQNLGQGPELLIRYENEEAVDDSQLPKDRFSAERLKGVDSTLKIQPAELGDSAVYLCASSLGRLENEQFFGPGTRLTVL.

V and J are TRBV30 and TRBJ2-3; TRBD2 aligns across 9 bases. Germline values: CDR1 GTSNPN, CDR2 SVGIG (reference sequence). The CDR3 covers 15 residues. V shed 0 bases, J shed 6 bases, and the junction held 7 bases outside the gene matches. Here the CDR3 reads CAWSVLSSGVDTQYF. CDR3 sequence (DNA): TGTGCCTGGAGTGTACTGTCTAGCGGGGTGGATACGCAGTATTTT.

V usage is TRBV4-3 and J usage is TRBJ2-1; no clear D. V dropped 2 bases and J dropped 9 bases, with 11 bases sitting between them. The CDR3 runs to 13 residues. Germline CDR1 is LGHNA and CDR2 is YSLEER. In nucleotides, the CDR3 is TGCGCCAGCAGCCAAACCTCAAGGACTGAGCAGTTCTTC. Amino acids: CASSQTSRTEQFF.

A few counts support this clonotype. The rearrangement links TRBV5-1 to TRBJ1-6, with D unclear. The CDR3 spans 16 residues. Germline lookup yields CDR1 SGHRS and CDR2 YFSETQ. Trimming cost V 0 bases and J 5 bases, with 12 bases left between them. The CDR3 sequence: CASSLEANYDNSPLHF. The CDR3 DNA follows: TGCGCCAGCAGCTTGGAGGCCAACTATGATAATTCACCCCTCCACTTT.

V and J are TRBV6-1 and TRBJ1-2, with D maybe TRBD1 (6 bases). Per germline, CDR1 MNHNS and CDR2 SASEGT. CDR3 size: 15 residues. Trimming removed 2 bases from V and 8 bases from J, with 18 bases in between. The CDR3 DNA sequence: TGTGCCAGCAGTGAACAATCGTGGGGGCAGGTCGGCTACACCTTC. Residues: CASSEQSWGQVGYTF.

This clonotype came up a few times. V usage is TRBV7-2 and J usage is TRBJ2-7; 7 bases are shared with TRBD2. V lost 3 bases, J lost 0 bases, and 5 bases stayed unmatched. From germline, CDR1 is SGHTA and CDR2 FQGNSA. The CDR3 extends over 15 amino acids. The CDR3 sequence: CASSFSAGHSYEQYF. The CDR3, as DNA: TGTGCCAGCAGCTTCTCAGCGGGGCACTCCTACGAGCAGTACTTC.

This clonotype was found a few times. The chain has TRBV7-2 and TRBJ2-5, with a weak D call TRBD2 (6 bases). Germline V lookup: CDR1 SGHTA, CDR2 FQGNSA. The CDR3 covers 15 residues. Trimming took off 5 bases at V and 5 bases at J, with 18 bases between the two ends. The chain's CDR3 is CASSRFAGREETQYF. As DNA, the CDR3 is TGTGCCAGCAGCCGTTTTGCGGGAAGGGAGGAGACCCAGTACTTC.

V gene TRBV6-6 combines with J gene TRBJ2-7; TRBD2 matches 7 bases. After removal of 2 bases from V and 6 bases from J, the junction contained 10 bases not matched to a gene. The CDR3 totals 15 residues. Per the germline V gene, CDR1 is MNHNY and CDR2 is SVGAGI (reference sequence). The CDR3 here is CASSYASGGLAEQYF. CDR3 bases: TGTGCCAGCAGTTACGCTAGCGGAGGGTTAGCCGAGCAGTACTTC.

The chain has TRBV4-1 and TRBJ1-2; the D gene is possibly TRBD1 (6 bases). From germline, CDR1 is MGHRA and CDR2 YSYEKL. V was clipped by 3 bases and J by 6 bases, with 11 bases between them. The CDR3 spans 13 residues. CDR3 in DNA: TGCGCCAGCAGCCAGCAGGGGTTCGATGGCTACACCTTC. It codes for CASSQQGFDGYTF.

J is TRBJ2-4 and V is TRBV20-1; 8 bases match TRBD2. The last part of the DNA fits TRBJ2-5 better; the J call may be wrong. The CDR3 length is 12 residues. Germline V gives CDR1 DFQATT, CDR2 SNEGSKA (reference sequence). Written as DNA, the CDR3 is TGCAGTGCCCGTGTAGCGGGGGAGACCCAGTACTTC. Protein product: CSARVAGETQYF.

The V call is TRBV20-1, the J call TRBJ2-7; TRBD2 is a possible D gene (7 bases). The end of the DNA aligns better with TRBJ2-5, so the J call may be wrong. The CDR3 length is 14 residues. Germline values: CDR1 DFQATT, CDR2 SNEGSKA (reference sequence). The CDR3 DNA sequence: TGCAGTGCTAGGGGTGGCGGGGGCGGAGAGACCCAGTACTTC. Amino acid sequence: CSARGGGGGETQYF.

The CDR3 loop reads CASSQPVGNEKLFF. Written as DNA, the CDR3 is TGCGCCAGCAGCCAGCCCGTGGGTAATGAAAAACTGTTTTTT. The chain uses TRBV4-1 and TRBJ1-4; D gene ambiguous. Trimming took 3 bases from V and 4 from J, leaving 9 bases between them. Germline lookup yields CDR1 MGHRA and CDR2 YSYEKL. The CDR3 covers 14 residues.

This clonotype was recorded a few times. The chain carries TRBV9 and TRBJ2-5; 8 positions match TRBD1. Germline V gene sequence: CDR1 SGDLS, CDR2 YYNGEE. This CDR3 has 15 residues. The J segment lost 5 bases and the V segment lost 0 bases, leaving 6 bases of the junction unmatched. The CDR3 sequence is CASSVGPGDRETQYF. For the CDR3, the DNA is TGTGCCAGCAGCGTAGGTCCCGGGGACAGGGAGACCCAGTACTTC. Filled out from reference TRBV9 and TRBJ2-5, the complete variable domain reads DSGVTQTPKHLITATGQRVTLRCSPRSGDLSVYWYQQSLDQGLQFLIQYYNGEERAKGNILERFSAQQFPDLHSELNLSSLELGDSALYFCASSVGPGDRETQYFGPGTRLLVL.

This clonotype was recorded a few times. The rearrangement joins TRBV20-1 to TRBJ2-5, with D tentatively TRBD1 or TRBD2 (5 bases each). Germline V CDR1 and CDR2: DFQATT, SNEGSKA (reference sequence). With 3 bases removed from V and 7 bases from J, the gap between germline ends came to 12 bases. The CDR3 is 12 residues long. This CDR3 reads CSASRGTGTQYF. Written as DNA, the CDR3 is TGCAGTGCTAGTAGAGGGACGGGGACCCAGTACTTC.

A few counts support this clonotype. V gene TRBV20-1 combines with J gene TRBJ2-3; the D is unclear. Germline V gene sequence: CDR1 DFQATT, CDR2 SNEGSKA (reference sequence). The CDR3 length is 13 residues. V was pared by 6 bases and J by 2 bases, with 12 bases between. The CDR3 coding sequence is TGCAGTGCAGGGAAGGCCCTCACAGATACGCAGTATTTT. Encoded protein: CSAGKALTDTQYF.

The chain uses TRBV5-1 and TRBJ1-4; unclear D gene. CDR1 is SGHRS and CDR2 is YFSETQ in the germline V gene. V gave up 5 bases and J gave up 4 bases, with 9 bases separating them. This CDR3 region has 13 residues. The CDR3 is CASSTAHNEKLFF. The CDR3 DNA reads TGCGCCAGCAGTACAGCTCATAATGAAAAACTGTTTTTT.

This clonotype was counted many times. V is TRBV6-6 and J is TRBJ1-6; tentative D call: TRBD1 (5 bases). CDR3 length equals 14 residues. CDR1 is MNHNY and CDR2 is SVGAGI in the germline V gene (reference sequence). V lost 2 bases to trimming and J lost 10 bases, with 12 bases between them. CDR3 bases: TGTGCCAGCAGTTACCGGACACTTGACTCACCCCTCCACTTT. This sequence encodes CASSYRTLDSPLHF.

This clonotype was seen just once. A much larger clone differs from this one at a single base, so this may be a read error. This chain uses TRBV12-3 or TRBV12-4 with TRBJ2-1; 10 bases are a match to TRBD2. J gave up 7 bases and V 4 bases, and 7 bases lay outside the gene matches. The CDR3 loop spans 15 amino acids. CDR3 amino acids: CASSYLAGVPNEQFF. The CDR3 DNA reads TGTGCCAGCAGTTACCTAGCGGGGGTGCCTAATGAGCAGTTCTTC.

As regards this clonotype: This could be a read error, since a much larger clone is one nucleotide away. DNA for the CDR3: TGTGCCTGCAGTTACAACAGGGGCAATCAGCCCCAGCATTTT. The encoded protein is CACSYNRGNQPQHF. The genes are TRBV6-5 and TRBJ1-5; the D gene is possibly TRBD1 (6 bases). The CDR3 spans 14 residues. Germline CDR1 reads MNHEY; CDR2 reads SVGAGI.

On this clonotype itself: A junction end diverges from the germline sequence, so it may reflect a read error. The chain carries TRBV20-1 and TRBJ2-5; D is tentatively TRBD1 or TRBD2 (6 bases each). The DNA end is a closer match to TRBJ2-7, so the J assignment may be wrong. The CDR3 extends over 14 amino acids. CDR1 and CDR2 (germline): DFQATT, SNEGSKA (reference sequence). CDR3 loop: CSARGTGTKYEQYF. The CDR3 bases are TGCAGTGCGAGAGGGACTGGGACAAAGTACGAGCAGTACTTC.

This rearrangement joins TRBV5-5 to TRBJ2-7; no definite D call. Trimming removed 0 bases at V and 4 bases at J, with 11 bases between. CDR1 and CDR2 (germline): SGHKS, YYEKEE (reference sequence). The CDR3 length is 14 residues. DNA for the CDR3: TGTGCCAGCAGCTTGGCCCTACAGTCATACGAGCAGTACTTC. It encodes CASSLALQSYEQYF.

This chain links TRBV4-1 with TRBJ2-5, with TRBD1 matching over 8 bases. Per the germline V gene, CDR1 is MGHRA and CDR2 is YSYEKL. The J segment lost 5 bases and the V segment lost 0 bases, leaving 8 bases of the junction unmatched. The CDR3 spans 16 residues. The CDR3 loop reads CASSQDPTGVMETQYF. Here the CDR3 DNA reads TGCGCCAGCAGCCAAGACCCGACAGGGGTTATGGAGACCCAGTACTTC.